This TCR beta chain was retrieved from a study of blood T cells in healthy people across ages. The V gene's germline CDR1 is MRHNA and CDR2 SNTAGT. The CDR3 is made up of 10 amino acids. V was clipped by 7 bases and J by 5 bases, with 5 bases between them. Study-wide results and caveats: Estimated diversity, derived from one million T cells, was regarded as an underestimate.

For this clonotype: Its matching antigen is unknown.

Alongside a J-beta primer mix, a sample-barcoded 5' primer served in a second PCR lasting roughly 7 to 11 cycles. TCRdb reprocessed the 5' RACE reads with MiXCR, giving one entry per CDR3 protein. The sample has fewer than 1,200,000 distinct CDR3 sequences, approximately 25% seen once. This same sample was also taken into another study, of T cells of mothers and their children.

The TCR was taken from a girl under 10 years old in good health. The sequenced material came from blood. The V and J genes are TRBV6-4 and TRBJ2-5; D is ambiguous. Here the CDR3 reads CASIPETQYF. The CDR3, as DNA: TGTGCCAGCATCCCGGAGACCCAGTACTTC.